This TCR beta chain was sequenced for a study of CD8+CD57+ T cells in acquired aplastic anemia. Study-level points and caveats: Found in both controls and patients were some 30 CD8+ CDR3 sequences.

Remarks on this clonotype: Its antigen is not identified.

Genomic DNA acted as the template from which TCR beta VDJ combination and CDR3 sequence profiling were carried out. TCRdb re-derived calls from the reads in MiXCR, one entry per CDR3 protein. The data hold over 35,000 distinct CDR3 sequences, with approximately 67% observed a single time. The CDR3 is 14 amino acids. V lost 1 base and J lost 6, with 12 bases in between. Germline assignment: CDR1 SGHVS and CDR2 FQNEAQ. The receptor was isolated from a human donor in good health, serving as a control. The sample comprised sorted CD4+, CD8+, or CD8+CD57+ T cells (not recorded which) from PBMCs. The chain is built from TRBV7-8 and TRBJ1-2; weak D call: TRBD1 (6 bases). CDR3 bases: TGTGCCAGCAGCTTAGAGGGGGGGCTGGATGGCTACACCTTC. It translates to CASSLEGGLDGYTF.